These 8 T cell receptor beta chains were all obtained from the same sample, sequenced in a study of cytotoxic CD8 clonotypes in ibrutinib-treated CLL. Libraries were prepared by immunoSEQ multiplex PCR; TCRdb keeps only in-frame clonotypes and omits some of them. The sample carries approximately 47,000 clones, roughly three fifths recorded once. The material sequenced was PBMCs, taken after 24 months of ibrutinib treatment. The receptors stem from a human donor with chronic lymphocytic leukemia.

V usage is TRBV27 and J usage is TRBJ2-3; the match to TRBD1 covers 7 bases. Losses at the gene ends were 5 bases for V and 4 bases for J; bases not matched to a gene: 6. This CDR3 spans 14 amino acids. The V gene's germline CDR1 is MNHEY and CDR2 SMNVEV (reference sequence). CDR3 nucleotide sequence: TGTGCCAGCAGTCTCGACAGGGCAGCAGATACGCAGTATTTT. Its protein is CASSLDRAADTQYF.

The chain has TRBV10-2 and TRBJ2-5; TRBD2 matches 14 bases. After removal of 8 bases from V and 5 bases from J, the junction contained 10 bases not matched to a gene. The germline V gene encodes CDR1 WSHSY and CDR2 SAAADI. This CDR3 contains 16 residues. The CDR3 region is CASGGTSGGPGETQYF. The CDR3 DNA follows: TGCGCCAGCGGGGGGACTAGCGGGGGCCCTGGGGAGACCCAGTACTTC.

The chain is built from TRBV15 and TRBJ2-1; D not resolved. V was pared by 1 base and J by 8 bases, with 3 bases between. This CDR3 spans 11 amino acids. Germline CDR1 is LNHNV and CDR2 is YYDKDF (reference sequence). As DNA, the CDR3 is TGTGCCACCAGCAGAGTCGATGAGCAGTTCTTC. It yields the protein CATSRVDEQFF.

This clone was seen a handful of times. The V and J genes are TRBV14 and TRBJ1-1, with TRBD1 matching over 9 bases. V was clipped by 5 bases and J by 10 bases; unmatched bases: 5. The CDR3 has 12 residues. Germline CDR1 is SGHDN and CDR2 is FVKESK. CDR3 in amino acids: CASSTRQGVAFF. The DNA of the CDR3 is TGTGCCAGCAGCACCCGACAGGGGGTAGCTTTCTTT.

This clone occurred once. The J gene is TRBJ2-1, the V gene TRBV4-2; 7 bases are a match to TRBD1. J gave up 2 bases and V 4 bases, and 8 bases lay outside the gene matches. Germline CDR1 and CDR2: LGHNA and YNFKEQ. This CDR3 region has 16 residues. In DNA form, the CDR3 reads TGTGCCAGCAGCCCGGAGACAGGGATAACCTACAATGAGCAGTTCTTC. It translates to CASSPETGITYNEQFF.

The chain recombines TRBV27 with TRBJ1-2, with D maybe TRBD1 (6 bases). The V gene's germline CDR1 is MNHEY and CDR2 SMNVEV (reference sequence). This CDR3 is built from 13 residues. Trimming stripped 5 bases from V and 5 bases from J, with 12 bases between. This chain's CDR3 is CASSATGTYGYTF. The CDR3 DNA reads TGTGCCAGCAGTGCGACTGGGACATATGGCTACACCTTC.

The chain is built from TRBV5-4 and TRBJ1-3; D uncertain. Trimming cost V 1 base and J 0 bases, with 5 bases left between them. The CDR3 consists of 14 residues. CDR1 and CDR2 from the germline V gene are SGHNT and YYREEE (reference sequence). DNA for the CDR3: TGTGCCAGCAGCTTGAAAGGCTCTGGAAACACCATATATTTT. As protein: CASSLKGSGNTIYF.

As for this clone: This sample includes further DNA sequences coding for the same CDR3. The chain combines TRBV5-6 with TRBJ1-5; D is perhaps TRBD1 (6 bases). The CDR3 covers 13 residues. Trimming removed 4 bases at V and 4 bases at J, with 9 bases between. Germline V CDR1 and CDR2: SGHDT, YYEEEE. Written as DNA, the CDR3 is TGTGCCAGCAGCCGGGACACAAATCAGCCCCAGCATTTT. Its translation: CASSRDTNQPQHF.